The next 3 T cell receptor beta chains were all read from a single sample in a study of blood T cell repertoires in COVID-19. Profiled with immunoSEQ multiplex PCR; TCRdb holds only in-frame clones, not every one. Of over 100,000 clones in the sample, around 86% were seen once. The sample consisted of peripheral blood. These receptor sequences come from a man older than 75 with acute or convalescent COVID-19.

This clone is a singleton in its sample. The rearrangement joins TRBV5-1 to TRBJ1-1; TRBD1 matches at 7 bases. Per germline, CDR1 SGHRS and CDR2 YFSETQ. Trimming at V came to 2 bases and at J to 0 bases, leaving 10 bases not matched to a gene. This CDR3 region has 17 residues. The CDR3 DNA reads TGCGCCAGCAGCTTTGGTACAGGGGCTCTTGTGAACACTGAAGCTTTCTTT. Protein: CASSFGTGALVNTEAFF.

The chain has TRBV28 and TRBJ2-3; D possibly corresponds to TRBD2 (5 bases). The V and J ends lost 6 bases and 4 bases respectively, with 5 bases between them. Germline lookup yields CDR1 MDHEN and CDR2 SYDVKM. This CDR3 is built from 11 residues. The CDR3 region has the DNA TGTGCCAGCAGGGAGGCAGATACGCAGTATTTT. Amino acid sequence: CASREADTQYF.

The V call is TRBV2, the J call TRBJ2-5; D unclear. CDR3 length: 15 amino acids. V lost 1 base and J 2 bases, leaving 11 bases between the germline ends. Germline CDR1 reads SNHLY; CDR2 reads FYNNEI. CDR3 in amino acids: CASSEGTYRQETQYF. CDR3 nucleotide sequence: TGTGCCAGCAGTGAAGGCACATACCGTCAAGAGACCCAGTACTTC. Variable domain in full (rest from reference TRBV2 and TRBJ2-5): EPEVTQTPSHQVTQMGQEVILRCVPISNHLYFYWYRQILGQKVEFLVSFYNNEISEKSEIFDDQFSVERPDGSNFTLKIRSTKLEDSAMYFCASSEGTYRQETQYFGPGTRLLVL.